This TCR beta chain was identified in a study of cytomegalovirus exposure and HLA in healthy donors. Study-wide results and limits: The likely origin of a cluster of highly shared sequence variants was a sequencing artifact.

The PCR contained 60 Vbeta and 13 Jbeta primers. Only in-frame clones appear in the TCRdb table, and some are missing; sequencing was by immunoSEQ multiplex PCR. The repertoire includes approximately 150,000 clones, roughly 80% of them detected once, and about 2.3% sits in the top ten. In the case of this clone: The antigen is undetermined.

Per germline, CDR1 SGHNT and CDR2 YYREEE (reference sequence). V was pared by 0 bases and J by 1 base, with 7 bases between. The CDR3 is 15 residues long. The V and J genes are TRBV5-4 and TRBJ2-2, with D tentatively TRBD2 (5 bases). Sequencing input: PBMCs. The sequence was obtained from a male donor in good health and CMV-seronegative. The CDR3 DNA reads TGTGCCAGCAGCTTGGCCCGGGAGAACACCGGGGAGCTGTTTTTT. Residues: CASSLARENTGELFF. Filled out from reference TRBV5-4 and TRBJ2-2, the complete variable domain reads ETGVTQSPTHLIKTRGQQVTLRCSSQSGHNTVSWYQQALGQGPQFIFQYYREEENGRGNFPPRFSGLQFPNYSSELNVNALELDDSALYLCASSLARENTGELFFGEGSRLTVL.